A selection of T cell receptor beta chains follows, all from one sample in a study of cytomegalovirus exposure and HLA in healthy donors. Produced via immunoSEQ multiplex PCR; TCRdb's table is partial and in-frame only. The repertoire includes under 100,000 clones, 80% to 85% of them detected once, and over 4% sits in the top ten. Sequenced input: PBMCs. The receptors stem from an older woman in good health and CMV-seropositive. Each CDR3 is given with its conserved first and last residue. D genes are given only for firm matches. A clone size is listed for some rows: how often the clone was seen (once, few, many), or a class if it is expanded.

d_call: TRBD2; j_call: TRBJ2-1; clone_size: few; v_call: TRBV27; cdr3_nt: TGTGCCAGCAGTTTAGCCCGGACTAGCGGCCGTGAGCAGTTCTTC; cdr3_aa: CASSLARTSGREQFF
d_call: TRBD2; j_call: TRBJ2-5; clone_size: .; v_call: TRBV7-7; cdr3_nt: TGTGCTAGCAGCTTAGGCCTAGCGGCACAAGAGACCCAGTACTTC; cdr3_aa: CASSLGLAAQETQYF
d_call: .; j_call: TRBJ2-6; clone_size: once; v_call: TRBV9; cdr3_nt: TGTGCCAGCAGCGTAGACAGGGCTGGGGCCAACGTCCTGACTTTC; cdr3_aa: CASSVDRAGANVLTF
d_call: TRBD1; j_call: TRBJ2-7; clone_size: .; v_call: TRBV11-3; cdr3_nt: TGTGCCAGCAGCTTTACAGGGGCCTACGAGCAGTACTTC; cdr3_aa: CASSFTGAYEQYF
d_call: .; j_call: TRBJ2-3; clone_size: few; v_call: TRBV7-9; cdr3_nt: TGTGCCAGCAGCTTACGGGAAAGCACAGATACGCAGTATTTT; cdr3_aa: CASSLRESTDTQYF
d_call: TRBD2; j_call: TRBJ2-7; clone_size: .; v_call: TRBV7-9; cdr3_nt: TGTGCCAGCAGGCGGGCTAGCGGGAGTTCCTACGAGCAGTACTTC; cdr3_aa: CASRRASGSSYEQYF
d_call: TRBD1; j_call: TRBJ2-3; clone_size: few; v_call: TRBV29-1; cdr3_nt: TGCAGCGTTGATTCTAGGCAGGGGGCATATACGCAGTATTTT; cdr3_aa: CSVDSRQGAYTQYF
d_call: .; j_call: TRBJ2-7; clone_size: .; v_call: TRBV29-1; cdr3_nt: TGCAGCGTTGTCCTTAAGGGACAATCCTACGAGCAGTACTTC; cdr3_aa: CSVVLKGQSYEQYF
d_call: TRBD2; j_call: TRBJ2-1; clone_size: .; v_call: TRBV28; cdr3_nt: TGTGCCAGCAGTTTAAGGAGGACTAGCGGACTCAATGAGCAGTTCTTC; cdr3_aa: CASSLRRTSGLNEQFF
d_call: TRBD2; j_call: TRBJ2-7; clone_size: .; v_call: TRBV2; cdr3_nt: TGTGCCAGCAGTCGGACTAGCGGGACCTACGAGCAGTACTTC; cdr3_aa: CASSRTSGTYEQYF
d_call: .; j_call: TRBJ1-1; clone_size: .; v_call: TRBV6-5; cdr3_nt: TGTGCCAGCAGTCTAAGATCGAGGAACACTGAAGCTTTCTTT; cdr3_aa: CASSLRSRNTEAFF
d_call: .; j_call: TRBJ2-3; clone_size: .; v_call: TRBV7-2; cdr3_nt: TGTGCCAGCAGCTCAAATATGGGGTCAGGGGATACGCAGTATTTT; cdr3_aa: CASSSNMGSGDTQYF
d_call: TRBD1; j_call: TRBJ2-2; clone_size: .; v_call: TRBV29-1; cdr3_nt: TGCAGCGTTGAAGACGTAACGGGACAGACCGGGGAGCTGTTTTTT; cdr3_aa: CSVEDVTGQTGELFF
d_call: .; j_call: TRBJ2-7; clone_size: .; v_call: TRBV2; cdr3_nt: TGTGCCAGCAGCGACCCGGGAGTATCCTACGAGCAGTACTTC; cdr3_aa: CASSDPGVSYEQYF
d_call: .; j_call: TRBJ1-2; clone_size: .; v_call: TRBV7-9; cdr3_nt: TGTGCCAGCAGCGCCCAACAGGGAAGCTATGGCTACACCTTC; cdr3_aa: CASSAQQGSYGYTF
d_call: .; j_call: TRBJ1-1; clone_size: .; v_call: TRBV4-1; cdr3_nt: TGCGCCAGCAGCCATTCCAAGAGGAACACTGAAGCTTTCTTT; cdr3_aa: CASSHSKRNTEAFF
d_call: .; j_call: TRBJ2-1; clone_size: .; v_call: TRBV5-7; cdr3_nt: TGTGCCAGCACCCTGGGAGCTTCCCCCTGGAACAATGAGCAGTTCTTC; cdr3_aa: CASTLGASPWNNEQFF
d_call: TRBD2; j_call: TRBJ2-1; clone_size: .; v_call: TRBV10-1; cdr3_nt: TGCGCCAGCAGTACCGGGACTAGTCTCTACAATGAGCAGTTCTTC; cdr3_aa: CASSTGTSLYNEQFF
d_call: .; j_call: TRBJ1-1; clone_size: .; v_call: TRBV30; cdr3_nt: TGTGCCTGGAGTGTCGTAGGAGTGGGGCCTTTCTTT; cdr3_aa: CAWSVVGVGPFF
d_call: .; j_call: TRBJ2-2; clone_size: .; v_call: TRBV29-1; cdr3_nt: TGCAGCGTCCACACAGGGCGGCGGACCGGGGAGCTGTTTTTT; cdr3_aa: CSVHTGRRTGELFF
d_call: .; j_call: TRBJ1-2; clone_size: .; v_call: TRBV7-9; cdr3_nt: TGTGCCAGCAGCGCGATGGGGGGTGGGTATGGCTACACCTTC; cdr3_aa: CASSAMGGGYGYTF
d_call: .; j_call: TRBJ1-4; clone_size: once; v_call: TRBV5-8; cdr3_nt: TGTGCCAGCAGCCCATCCCCGGTAAAATCAACTAATGAAAAACTGTTTTTT; cdr3_aa: CASSPSPVKSTNEKLFF
d_call: .; j_call: TRBJ2-7; clone_size: .; v_call: TRBV7-2; cdr3_nt: TGTGCCAGCAGCTTAGAAGGGAAGGGGCACCCTTCCTACGAGCAGTACTTC; cdr3_aa: CASSLEGKGHPSYEQYF
d_call: TRBD1; j_call: TRBJ1-1; clone_size: .; v_call: TRBV5-1; cdr3_nt: TGCGCCAGCAGCTTGATGGACAGGGCGAACACTGAAGCTTTCTTT; cdr3_aa: CASSLMDRANTEAFF
d_call: .; j_call: TRBJ2-1; clone_size: once; v_call: TRBV2; cdr3_nt: TGTGCCAGCAGTCGGACCTTTGAAGGGGTTGAGCAGTTCTTC; cdr3_aa: CASSRTFEGVEQFF
d_call: .; j_call: TRBJ1-1; clone_size: few; v_call: TRBV5-6; cdr3_nt: TGTGCCAGCAGCTTGGGAAGGGGCAGGGGCGAGGACACTGAAGCTTTCTTT; cdr3_aa: CASSLGRGRGEDTEAFF
d_call: TRBD1; j_call: TRBJ2-5; clone_size: .; v_call: TRBV18; cdr3_nt: TGTGCCAGCTCACCAATAGGGGGCGATCAAGAGACCCAGTACTTC; cdr3_aa: CASSPIGGDQETQYF
d_call: TRBD1; j_call: TRBJ1-2; clone_size: .; v_call: TRBV7-9; cdr3_nt: TGTGCCAGCAGCTTCCGAGGGACAGATGGCTACACCTTC; cdr3_aa: CASSFRGTDGYTF
d_call: .; j_call: TRBJ1-3; clone_size: .; v_call: TRBV28; cdr3_nt: TGTGCCAGCAGGGGACGGGACTCGAGCTCTGGAAACACCATATATTTT; cdr3_aa: CASRGRDSSSGNTIYF
d_call: .; j_call: TRBJ1-1; clone_size: .; v_call: TRBV25-1; cdr3_nt: TGTGCCAGCAGTGAGGACTACGTAGGCACTGAAGCTTTCTTT; cdr3_aa: CASSEDYVGTEAFF
d_call: TRBD1; j_call: TRBJ2-7; clone_size: .; v_call: TRBV7-2; cdr3_nt: TGTGCCAGCAGTCCCTTTATGGGACAGGGCTCCTACGAGCAGTACTTC; cdr3_aa: CASSPFMGQGSYEQYF
d_call: .; j_call: TRBJ1-3; clone_size: .; v_call: TRBV7-9; cdr3_nt: TGTGCCAGCAGCCCGGACAGCCTCATTCTTCGAAACACCATATATTTT; cdr3_aa: CASSPDSLILRNTIYF
d_call: .; j_call: TRBJ1-1; clone_size: .; v_call: TRBV7-9; cdr3_nt: TGTGCCAGCAGCTTCGGACAGATGAACACTGAAGCTTTCTTT; cdr3_aa: CASSFGQMNTEAFF
d_call: TRBD1; j_call: TRBJ1-5; clone_size: .; v_call: TRBV6-1; cdr3_nt: TGTGCCAGCAGTGCATGGGACAGGGGAGGGAATCAGCCCCAGCATTTT; cdr3_aa: CASSAWDRGGNQPQHF
d_call: .; j_call: TRBJ1-5; clone_size: .; v_call: TRBV28; cdr3_nt: TGTGCCAGCAGTTTACTTAAGGAGAGCAATCAGCCCCAGCATTTT; cdr3_aa: CASSLLKESNQPQHF
d_call: TRBD1; j_call: TRBJ1-2; clone_size: .; v_call: TRBV6-5; cdr3_nt: TGTGCCAGCAGGCTGACAGGGGCCCCTAACTATGGCTACACCTTC; cdr3_aa: CASRLTGAPNYGYTF
d_call: .; j_call: TRBJ1-2; clone_size: .; v_call: TRBV19; cdr3_nt: TGTGCCAGTAGCCAAACAGGGTCCGGAGGCTACACCTTC; cdr3_aa: CASSQTGSGGYTF
d_call: .; j_call: TRBJ2-6; clone_size: .; v_call: TRBV10-3; cdr3_nt: TGTGCCATCAGTGATGGAGGGGCCGGTGGGGCCAACGTCCTGACTTTC; cdr3_aa: CAISDGGAGGANVLTF